Sequencing of this TCR beta chain was carried out in a study of CD8 T cells in ankylosing spondylitis. The CDR3 length is 16 residues. V lost 7 bases and J 2 bases, leaving 20 bases between the germline ends. Each CDR3 protein gets one entry after TCRdb re-called the 5' RACE reads with MiXCR. The table lists roughly 160,000 distinct CDR3 sequences, 9.5% to 13% of them singletons, with about 28% in the top ten. This clonotype was seen at least ten times. Its antigen is currently unknown. Findings and limits, study-wide: A subset of motif variants has previously been described in the synovial fluid and blood of reactive arthritis.

The chain carries TRBV12-3 or TRBV12-4 and TRBJ1-1, with a possible D match to TRBD1 (5 bases). The clonotype was recovered from a male donor with ankylosing spondylitis or in good health (not recorded which). Sequenced material: blood, either unsorted or a sorted T cell fraction (not recorded which). The CDR3 DNA is TGTGCCAGCACCAGAAGCAGGGCAAATCTAAACACTGAAGCTTTCTTT. It specifies CASTRSRANLNTEAFF.